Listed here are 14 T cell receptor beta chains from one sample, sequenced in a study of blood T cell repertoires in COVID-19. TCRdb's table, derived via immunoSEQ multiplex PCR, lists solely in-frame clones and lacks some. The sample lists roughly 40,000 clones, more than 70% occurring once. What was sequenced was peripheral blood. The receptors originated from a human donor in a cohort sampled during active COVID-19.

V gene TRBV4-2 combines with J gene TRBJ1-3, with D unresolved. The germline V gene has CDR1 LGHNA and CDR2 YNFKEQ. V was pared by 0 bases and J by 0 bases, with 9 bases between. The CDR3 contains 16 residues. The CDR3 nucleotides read TGTGCCAGCAGCCAAGATGTCCAGGCCTCTGGAAACACCATATATTTT. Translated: CASSQDVQASGNTIYF.

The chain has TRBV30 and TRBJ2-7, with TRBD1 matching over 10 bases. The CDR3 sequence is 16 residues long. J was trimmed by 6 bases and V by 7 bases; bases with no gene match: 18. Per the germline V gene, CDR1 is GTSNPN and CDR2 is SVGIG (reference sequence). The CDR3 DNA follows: TGTGCCTCTAATCCCTCGACAGGGGGCGCCGGGGGCGAGCAGTACTTC. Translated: CASNPSTGGAGGEQYF.

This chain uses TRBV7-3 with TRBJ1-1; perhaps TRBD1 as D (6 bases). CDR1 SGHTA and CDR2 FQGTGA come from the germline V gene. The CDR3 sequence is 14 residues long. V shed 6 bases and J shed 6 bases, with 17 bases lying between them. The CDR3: CASSPIGGRAEAFF. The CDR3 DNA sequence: TGTGCCAGCAGTCCCATAGGGGGGAGGGCTGAAGCTTTCTTT.

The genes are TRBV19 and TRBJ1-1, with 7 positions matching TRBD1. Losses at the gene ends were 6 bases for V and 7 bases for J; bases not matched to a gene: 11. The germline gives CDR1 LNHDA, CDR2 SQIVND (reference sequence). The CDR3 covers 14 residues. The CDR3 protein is CASSPEGAKDEAFF. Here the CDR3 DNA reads TGTGCCAGTAGCCCAGAGGGGGCTAAAGATGAAGCTTTCTTT.

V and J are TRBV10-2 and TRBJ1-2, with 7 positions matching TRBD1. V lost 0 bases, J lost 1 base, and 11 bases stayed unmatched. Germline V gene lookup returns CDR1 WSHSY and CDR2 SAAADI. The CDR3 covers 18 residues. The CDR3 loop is CASSESTWDSSFNYGYTF. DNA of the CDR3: TGCGCCAGCAGTGAGTCGACTTGGGACAGCAGTTTTAACTATGGCTACACCTTC.

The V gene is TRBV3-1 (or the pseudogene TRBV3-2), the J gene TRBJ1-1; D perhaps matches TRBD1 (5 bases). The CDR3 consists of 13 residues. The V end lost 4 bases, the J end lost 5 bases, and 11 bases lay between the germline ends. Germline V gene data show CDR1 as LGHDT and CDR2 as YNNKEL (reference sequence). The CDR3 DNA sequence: TGTGCCAGCAGCCTGTGGGGCCGGACTGAAGCTTTCTTT. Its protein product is CASSLWGRTEAFF.

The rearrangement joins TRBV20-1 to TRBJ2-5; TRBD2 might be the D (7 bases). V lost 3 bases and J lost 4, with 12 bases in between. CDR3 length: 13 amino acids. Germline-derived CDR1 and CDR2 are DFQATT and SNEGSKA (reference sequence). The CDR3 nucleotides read TGCAGTGCTAGTGGGGGGGGCCGAGAGACCCAGTACTTC. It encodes CSASGGGRETQYF.

CDR3: CASATDRVGYGYTF. Here the CDR3 DNA reads TGCGCCAGCGCGACAGACAGGGTTGGCTATGGCTACACCTTC. V is TRBV4-1 and J is TRBJ1-2, with TRBD1 matching 7 bases. With V trimmed by 8 bases and J by 4 bases, 10 bases remained unmatched. The CDR3 runs to 14 residues. Germline CDR1 reads MGHRA; CDR2 reads YSYEKL.

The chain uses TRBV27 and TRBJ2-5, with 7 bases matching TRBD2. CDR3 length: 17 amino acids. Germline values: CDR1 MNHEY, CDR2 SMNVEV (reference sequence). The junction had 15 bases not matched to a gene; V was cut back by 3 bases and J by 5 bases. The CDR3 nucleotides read TGTGCCAGCAGTTTCTCCCGAGTGTCCTGGCGGGGGGAGACCCAGTACTTC. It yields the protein CASSFSRVSWRGETQYF.

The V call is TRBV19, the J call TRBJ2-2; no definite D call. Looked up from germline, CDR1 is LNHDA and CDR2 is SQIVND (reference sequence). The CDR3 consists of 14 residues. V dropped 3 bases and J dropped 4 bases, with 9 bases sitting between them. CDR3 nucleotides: TGTGCCAGTAGTATGGGCAGAGTCACCGGGGAGCTGTTTTTT. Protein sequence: CASSMGRVTGELFF.

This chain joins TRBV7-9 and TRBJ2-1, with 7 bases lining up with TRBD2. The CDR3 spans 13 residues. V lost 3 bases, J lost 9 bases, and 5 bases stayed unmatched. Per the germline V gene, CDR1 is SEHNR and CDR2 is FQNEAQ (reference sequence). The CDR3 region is CASSFGGVSEQFF. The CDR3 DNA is TGTGCCAGCAGCTTTGGGGGGGTCAGTGAGCAGTTCTTC.

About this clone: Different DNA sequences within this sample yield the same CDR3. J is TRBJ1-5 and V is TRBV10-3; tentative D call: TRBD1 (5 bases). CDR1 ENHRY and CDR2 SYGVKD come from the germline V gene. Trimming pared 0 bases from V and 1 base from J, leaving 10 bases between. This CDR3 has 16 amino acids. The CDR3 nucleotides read TGTGCCATCAGTGAGTCGGGGCAGGGCAGCAATCAGCCCCAGCATTTT. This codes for CAISESGQGSNQPQHF.

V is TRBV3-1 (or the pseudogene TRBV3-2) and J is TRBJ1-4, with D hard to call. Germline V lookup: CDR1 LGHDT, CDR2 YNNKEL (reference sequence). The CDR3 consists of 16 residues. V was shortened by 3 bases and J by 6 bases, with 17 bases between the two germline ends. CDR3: CASSQFTGARDEKLFF. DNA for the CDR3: TGTGCCAGCAGCCAGTTCACTGGAGCGAGGGATGAAAAACTGTTTTTT.

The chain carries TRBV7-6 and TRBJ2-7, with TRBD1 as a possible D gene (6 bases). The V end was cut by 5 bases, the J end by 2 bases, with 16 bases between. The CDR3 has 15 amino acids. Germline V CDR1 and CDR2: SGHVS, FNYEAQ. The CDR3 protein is CASSKEADRAYEQYF. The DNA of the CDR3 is TGTGCCAGCAGCAAAGAGGCGGACAGAGCCTACGAGCAGTACTTC.